This TCR beta chain was captured by sequencing in a study of blood T cells in healthy people across ages. A second PCR of 7 to 11 cycles used a sample-barcoded 5' primer and a J-beta primer mix. TCRdb reanalysed the 5' RACE reads using MiXCR and keeps one entry per CDR3 protein. Of about 1.5 million distinct CDR3 sequences listed, approximately 43% are singletons. Sequencing used blood. The source of this sequence is a woman aged 18-30 years in good health.

CDR3 coding DNA: TGCGCCAGCAGCCAGGAATCCGGGACTCTAACTAATGAAAAACTGTTTTTT. It translates to CASSQESGTLTNEKLFF. The rearrangement links TRBV4-3 to TRBJ1-4; weak D call: TRBD1 (5 bases). The CDR3 is 17 residues long. Looked up from germline, CDR1 is LGHNA and CDR2 is YSLEER. V was clipped by 3 bases and J by 1 base, with 15 bases between them.